This TCR beta chain was sequenced for a study of shared clonotypes between healthy human individuals. Study-wide results and caveats: Relative to their counterparts shared across all four donors, non-shared clonotypes exhibited diminished generation probabilities.

Germline CDR1 is MDHEN and CDR2 is SYDVKM. Trimming removed 3 bases at V and 4 bases at J, with 19 bases between. This CDR3 region has 17 residues. In the original analysis: ImmunoSEQ gave junction-only sequences without quality scores, so filtering differed. Sequencing was performed with immunoSEQ multiplex PCR; in TCRdb, only in-frame clones are kept and a portion is missing. That table furnishes V, J and clone size, whereas the DNA furnished D and trimming. The data hold a few hundred thousand clones, with about 97% observed a single time. Details on this clone: Its antigen is currently unknown.

Sample: naive CD4+ T cells sorted from blood. Specified subset: CD45RA+ positively selected. The receptor was derived from a woman between 25 and 40 years old in good health. The chain is built from TRBV28 and TRBJ1-5, with TRBD1 as a possible D gene (5 bases). Written as DNA, the CDR3 is TGTGCCAGCAGTTTTGTGGGAGGGACGGTACTTAATCAGCCCCAGCATTTT. Translated: CASSFVGGTVLNQPQHF.